This T cell receptor beta chain was obtained from a study of shared clonotypes between healthy human individuals. Donors were healthy HIV-negative adults without recent acute infections or vaccinations. The CDR3 has 13 amino acids. The ends lost 3 bases at V and 7 bases at J; junction bases unmatched: 5. Germline V gives CDR1 WNHNN, CDR2 SYGVQD (reference sequence). Produced via immunoSEQ multiplex PCR; TCRdb's table is partial and in-frame only. The sample lists some 2,100,000 clones; under 97% were seen once. The TCR sequence derives from a man aged 18 to 30 in good health. The rearrangement joins TRBV10-1 to TRBJ1-1; 7 bases line up with TRBD1. Sequenced input: naive CD4+ T cells sorted from blood. The subset is: CD45RA+ positively selected. CDR3 sequence (DNA): TGCGCCAGCAGTGACCTTAGGACAGGTGAAGCTTTCTTT. As protein: CASSDLRTGEAFF.